Below, 6 T cell receptor beta chains from the same sample are listed, as sequenced in a study of CD8+CD57+ T cells in acquired aplastic anemia. Profiles of TCR beta VDJ and CDR3 were generated from a genomic DNA template. TCRdb processed the reads anew with MiXCR; each CDR3 protein has one entry. The sample shows hundreds of thousands of distinct CDR3 sequences, roughly 64% of them seen only once. Sequences were obtained from sorted CD4+, CD8+, or CD8+CD57+ T cells (not recorded which) from PBMCs. These TCRs come from a human donor in good health, serving as a control.

On this clonotype: A clone one base away is much larger, so this may be a read error. The chain has TRBV9 and TRBJ1-1; D not certain. From germline, CDR1 is SGDLS and CDR2 YYNGEE. The CDR3 sequence is 14 residues long. With 4 bases removed from V and 6 bases from J, the gap between germline ends came to 16 bases. CDR3 nucleotides: TGTGCCAGCAGCCAAGAGACGGGTGTCGCTGAAGCTTTCTTT. Residues: CASSQETGVAEAFF.

The chain has TRBV20-1 and TRBJ2-7; tentative D call: TRBD2 (5 bases). The CDR3 is made up of 15 amino acids. Germline V gene lookup returns CDR1 DFQATT and CDR2 SNEGSKA (reference sequence). With 3 bases removed from V and 4 bases from J, the gap between germline ends came to 19 bases. CDR3 region: CSARASRWLAYEQYF. For the CDR3, the DNA is TGCAGTGCTAGGGCAAGCAGGTGGTTAGCGTACGAGCAGTACTTC.

This clonotype occurred many times. The chain combines TRBV11-2 with TRBJ2-7; D is perhaps TRBD1 (6 bases). Per the germline V gene, CDR1 is SGHAT and CDR2 is FQNNGV. V dropped 1 base and J dropped 0 bases, with 10 bases sitting between them. The CDR3 runs 15 residues. In DNA, the CDR3 is TGTGCCAGCAGCTTAGCGTGGGACACCTCCTACGAGCAGTACTTC. Its translation is CASSLAWDTSYEQYF. The variable domain in full, completed from reference TRBV11-2 and TRBJ2-7, reads EAGVAQSPRYKIIEKRQSVAFWCNPISGHATLYWYQQILGQGPKLLIQFQNNGVVDDSQLPKDRFSAERLKGVDSTLKIQPAKLEDSAVYLCASSLAWDTSYEQYFGPGTRLTVT.

This clonotype was counted ten times or more. The chain links TRBV5-4 to TRBJ1-1, with TRBD1 identical over 9 bases. With V trimmed by 2 bases and J by 1 base, 9 bases remained unmatched. Germline values: CDR1 SGHNT, CDR2 YYREEE (reference sequence). This CDR3 spans 17 amino acids. In nucleotides, the CDR3 is TGTGCCAGCAGCTTACTACGGGACAGGGCCCGGAACACTGAAGCTTTCTTT. Amino acid sequence: CASSLLRDRARNTEAFF. The whole variable domain, filled in from reference TRBV5-4 and TRBJ1-1, reads ETGVTQSPTHLIKTRGQQVTLRCSSQSGHNTVSWYQQALGQGPQFIFQYYREEENGRGNFPPRFSGLQFPNYSSELNVNALELDDSALYLCASSLLRDRARNTEAFFGQGTRLTVV.

About this clonotype: Since the CDR3 does not end with the conserved phenylalanine or tryptophan, this likely comes from a read error. No DNA is shown, since the ends of the CDR3 on it are uncertain; the CDR3 is the one TCRdb lists. This CDR3 is CASRADNGNFANPI. This chain links TRBV2 with TRBJ1-6. CDR1 is SNHLY and CDR2 is FYNNEI in the germline V gene. The CDR3 comprises 14 residues, both ends counted.

This chain connects TRBV2 to TRBJ2-7; perhaps D is TRBD1 or TRBD2 (5 bases each). The ends were cut back, 1 base at V and 13 bases at J, with 14 bases in the middle. This CDR3 has 12 amino acids. Germline assignment: CDR1 SNHLY and CDR2 FYNNEI. The chain's CDR3 is CASSEEGRGAYF. CDR3 nucleotides: TGTGCCAGCAGTGAAGAGGGCCGAGGGGCATACTTC. The variable domain in full, completed from reference TRBV2 and TRBJ2-7, reads EPEVTQTPSHQVTQMGQEVILRCVPISNHLYFYWYRQILGQKVEFLVSFYNNEISEKSEIFDDQFSVERPDGSNFTLKIRSTKLEDSAMYFCASSEEGRGAYFGPGTRLTVT.